This T cell receptor (beta chain) was sequenced in a study of identical twins. Study outcomes and limitations: Conclusions came from cross-sectional statistical analysis, not from following the same donors.

The germline V and J ends were trimmed by 2 bases and 8 bases, with 16 bases remaining between them. The V gene's germline CDR1 is SEHNR and CDR2 FQNEAQ (reference sequence). This CDR3 region has 15 residues. In this sample, this clonotype turned up a few times. Its matching antigen is unknown. TCRdb recomputed calls from the 5' RACE reads with MiXCR, one row per CDR3 protein. Here the sample spans about 810,000 distinct CDR3 sequences, roughly an eighth being singletons. The same sample was also used in a study of yellow fever vaccine responses in identical twins.

Sequencing input: PBMCs. The rearrangement links TRBV7-9 to TRBJ2-1; possibly TRBD2 for D (5 bases). The sequence was collected from a young woman in good health. CDR3 sequence reads: CASSLLAGWVDEQFF. CDR3 nucleotide sequence: TGTGCCAGCAGCTTACTGGCGGGTTGGGTGGATGAGCAGTTCTTC.